The rows below give T cell receptor beta chains drawn from one sample of a study of blood T cells in healthy people across ages. TCRdb redid the calling of the 5' RACE reads with MiXCR, one entry per CDR3 protein. The table lists under 1,000,000 distinct CDR3 sequences, under 40% of them singletons. Material for sequencing was blood. These receptors came from a man younger than 35 in good health. CDR3s include the opening cysteine and the closing phenylalanine or tryptophan. The order of the fields is V gene, CDR3 protein.

TRBV7-9 CASSSGTSSVDTQYF
TRBV7-2 CASSLGAVPGEFF
TRBV5-6 CASSPGTGQSYNEQFF
TRBV5-1 CASSLARRDGYTF
TRBV20-1 CSATPGRTYEQYF
TRBV9 CASNQGGPGEQYF
TRBV12-3/TRBV12-4 CASSLGGIGGNEQFF
TRBV18 CASSRTGQPSYEQYF
TRBV6-2/TRBV6-3 CASRSPDFSTDTQYF
TRBV12-3/TRBV12-4 CASSFVSGTGYGYTF
TRBV19 CASSGARGQTEAFF
TRBV20-1 CSARDTGRSYNEQFF
TRBV20-1 CSARESGKGTDTQYF
TRBV28 CASSPPTGVGYTF
TRBV5-1 CASSLAVHNEQFF
TRBV20-1 CSARRATGAAGNEQFF
TRBV6-6 CASSYDDRGWNTEAFF
TRBV12-3/TRBV12-4 CASSLVPQGYTF
TRBV7-2 CASSSGGGVNSYNEQFF
TRBV20-1 CSAPQGGGSSGANVLTF
TRBV7-2 CASSPRQGGGEQFF
TRBV29-1 CSVEDRTNTEAFF
TRBV29-1 CSVGPGTGAEAFF
TRBV6-5 CASSTRDRDTEAFF
TRBV12-3/TRBV12-4 CASSVPSSDTQYF
TRBV4-3 CASSQDPPGGGYGELFF
TRBV7-9 CASSRQGADYGYTF
TRBV6-5 CASSYSKGAANEKLFF
TRBV5-1 CASSFGTKGTGVGEKLFF